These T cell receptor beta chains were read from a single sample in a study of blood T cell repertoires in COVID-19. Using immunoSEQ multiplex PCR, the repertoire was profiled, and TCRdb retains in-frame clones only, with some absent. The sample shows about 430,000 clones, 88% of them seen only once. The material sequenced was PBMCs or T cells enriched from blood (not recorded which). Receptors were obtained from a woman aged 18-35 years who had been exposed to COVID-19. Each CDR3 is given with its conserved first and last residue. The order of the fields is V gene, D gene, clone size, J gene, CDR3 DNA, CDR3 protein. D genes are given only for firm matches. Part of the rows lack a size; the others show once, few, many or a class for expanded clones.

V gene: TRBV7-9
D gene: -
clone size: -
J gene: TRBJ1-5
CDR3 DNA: TGTGCCAGCAGCTTAATAGATCAGCCCCAGCATTTT
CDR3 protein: CASSLIDQPQHF

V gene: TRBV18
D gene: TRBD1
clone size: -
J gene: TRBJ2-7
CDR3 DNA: TGTGCCAGCTCACTGTCCGGGACAGGGTCATTTGAGTACGAGCAGTACTTC
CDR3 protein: CASSLSGTGSFEYEQYF

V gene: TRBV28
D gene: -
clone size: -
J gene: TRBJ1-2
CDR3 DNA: TGTGCCAGCAGTGTCCAGGGAATTGGCTACACCTTC
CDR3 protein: CASSVQGIGYTF

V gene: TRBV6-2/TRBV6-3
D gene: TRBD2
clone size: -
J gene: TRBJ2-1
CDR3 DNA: TGTGCCAGCAGTTACTTTCGACTAGCGGGGGAAAATGAGCAGTTCTTC
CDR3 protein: CASSYFRLAGENEQFF

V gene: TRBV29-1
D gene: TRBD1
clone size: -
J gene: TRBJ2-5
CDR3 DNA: TGCAGCGTTTGTTTGGGACAGGGAGGAGAGACCCAGTACTTC
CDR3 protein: CSVCLGQGGETQYF

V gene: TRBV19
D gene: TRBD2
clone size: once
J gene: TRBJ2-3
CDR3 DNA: TGTGCCAGTAGTGTAGGGACTAGCGGGAGATCTACAGATACGCAGTATTTT
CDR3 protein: CASSVGTSGRSTDTQYF

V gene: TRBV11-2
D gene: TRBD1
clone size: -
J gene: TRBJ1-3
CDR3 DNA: TGTGCCAGCAGCTCTGGACAGGGGCCGTACACCATATATTTT
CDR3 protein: CASSSGQGPYTIYF

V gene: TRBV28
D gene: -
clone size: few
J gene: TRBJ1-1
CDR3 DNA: TGTGCCAGTAGACAGAATTTCGGAGCTTTCTTT
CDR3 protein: CASRQNFGAFF

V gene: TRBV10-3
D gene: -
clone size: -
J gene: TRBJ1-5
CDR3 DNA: TGTGCCATCAGTGAGGACATTAGCAATCAGCCCCAGCATTTT
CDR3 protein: CAISEDISNQPQHF

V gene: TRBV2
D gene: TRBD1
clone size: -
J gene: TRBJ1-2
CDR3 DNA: TGTGCCAGCAGTTTGGACAGGGACTATGGCTACACCTTC
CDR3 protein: CASSLDRDYGYTF

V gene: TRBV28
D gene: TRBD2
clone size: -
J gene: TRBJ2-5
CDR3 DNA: TGTGCCAGCAGTTTATGGATAGCGGGGGCCCTACAAGAGACCCAGTACTTC
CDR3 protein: CASSLWIAGALQETQYF

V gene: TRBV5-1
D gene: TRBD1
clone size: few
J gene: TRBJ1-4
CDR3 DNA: TGCGCCAGCAGTTTGAGGGACAGGGGCGCCTTGGCGGGAGGACTGTTTTTT
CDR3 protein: CASSLRDRGALAGGLFF

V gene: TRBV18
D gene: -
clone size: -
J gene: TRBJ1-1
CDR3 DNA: TGTGCCAGCTCAAACAGACAAGTCTCCCTGAACACTGAAGCTTTCTTT
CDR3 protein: CASSNRQVSLNTEAFF

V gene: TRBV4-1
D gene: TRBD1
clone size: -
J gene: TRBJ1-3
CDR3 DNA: TGCGCCAGCAGCCAAGATGGGACAGGCCACTCTGGAAACACCATATATTTT
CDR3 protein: CASSQDGTGHSGNTIYF

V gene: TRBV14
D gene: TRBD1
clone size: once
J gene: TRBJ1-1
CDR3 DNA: TGTGCCAGCAGCCAAGTCGGACAGGCAGTTACTGAAGCTTTCTTT
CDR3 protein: CASSQVGQAVTEAFF

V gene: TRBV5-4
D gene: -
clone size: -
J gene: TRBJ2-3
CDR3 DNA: TGTGCCAGCAGCCCGACGGGGGGCACAGATACGCAGTATTTT
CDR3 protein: CASSPTGGTDTQYF